This T cell receptor beta chain was observed in a study of blood T cell repertoires in COVID-19. Study context: Donors in the United States, Italy and Spain gave samples during acute or convalescent COVID-19. Sample material is recorded as cDNA or gDNA derived from T cells, B-cell-depleted T cells, or PBMCs.

This table comes from immunoSEQ multiplex PCR, and its TCRdb copy is limited to in-frame clones, with some not included. The table has 8,400 or so clones, 91% seen once. The receptor's source is a woman aged 45-60 years with active COVID-19. The specimen sequenced was peripheral blood.

The CDR3 loop reads CASSRGLEGGEQFF. The CDR3 DNA is TGTGCCAGCAGCCGGGGACTAGAGGGCGGTGAGCAGTTCTTC. This chain uses TRBV6-5 with TRBJ2-1; 8 nucleotides agree with TRBD2. The germline gives CDR1 MNHEY, CDR2 SVGAGI. This CDR3 spans 14 amino acids. Unmatched junction bases numbered 10, after V lost 6 bases and J lost 9 bases.